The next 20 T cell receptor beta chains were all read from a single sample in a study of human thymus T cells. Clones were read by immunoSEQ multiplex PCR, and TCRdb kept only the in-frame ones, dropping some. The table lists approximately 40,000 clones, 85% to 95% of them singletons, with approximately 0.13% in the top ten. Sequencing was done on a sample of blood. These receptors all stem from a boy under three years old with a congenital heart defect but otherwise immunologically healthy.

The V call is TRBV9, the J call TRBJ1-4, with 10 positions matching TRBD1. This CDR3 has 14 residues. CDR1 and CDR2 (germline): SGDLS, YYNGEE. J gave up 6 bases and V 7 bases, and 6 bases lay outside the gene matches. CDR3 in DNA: TGTGCCAGCGCCCAGGGACAGGGGTATGAAAAACTGTTTTTT. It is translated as CASAQGQGYEKLFF.

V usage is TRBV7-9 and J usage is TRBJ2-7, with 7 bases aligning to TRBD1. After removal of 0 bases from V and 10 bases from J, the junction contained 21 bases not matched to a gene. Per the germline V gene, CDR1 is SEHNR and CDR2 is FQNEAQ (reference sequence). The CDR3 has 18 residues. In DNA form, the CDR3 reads TGTGCCAGCAGCTTAGCTTTAAACGTGACAGGGAGTGTCTTTAGCCAGTACTTC. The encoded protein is CASSLALNVTGSVFSQYF.

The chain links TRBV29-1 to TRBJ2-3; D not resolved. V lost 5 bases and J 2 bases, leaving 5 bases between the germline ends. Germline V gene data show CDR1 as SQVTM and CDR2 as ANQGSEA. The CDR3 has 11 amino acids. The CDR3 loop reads CSVPHTDTQYF. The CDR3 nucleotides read TGCAGCGTTCCACACACAGATACGCAGTATTTT.

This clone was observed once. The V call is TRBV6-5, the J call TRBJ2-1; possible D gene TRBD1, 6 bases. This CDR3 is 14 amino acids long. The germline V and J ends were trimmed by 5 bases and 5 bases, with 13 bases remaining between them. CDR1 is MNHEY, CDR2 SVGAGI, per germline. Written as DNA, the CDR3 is TGTGCCAGCAGTACCAGGGGACCACACAATGAGCAGTTCTTC. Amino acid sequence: CASSTRGPHNEQFF.

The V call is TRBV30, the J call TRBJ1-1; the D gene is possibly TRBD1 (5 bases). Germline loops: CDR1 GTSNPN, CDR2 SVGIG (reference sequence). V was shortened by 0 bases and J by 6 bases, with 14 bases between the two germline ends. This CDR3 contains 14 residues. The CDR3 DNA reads TGTGCCTGGAGTGTACGAGGGGCAAGGGCTGAAGCTTTCTTT. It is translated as CAWSVRGARAEAFF.

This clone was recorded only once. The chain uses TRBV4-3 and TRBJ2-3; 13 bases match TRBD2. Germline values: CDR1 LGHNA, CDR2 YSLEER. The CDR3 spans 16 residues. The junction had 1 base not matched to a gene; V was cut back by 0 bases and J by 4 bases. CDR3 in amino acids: CASSQELAGGPDTQYF. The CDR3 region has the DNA TGCGCCAGCAGCCAAGAACTAGCGGGGGGGCCAGATACGCAGTATTTT.

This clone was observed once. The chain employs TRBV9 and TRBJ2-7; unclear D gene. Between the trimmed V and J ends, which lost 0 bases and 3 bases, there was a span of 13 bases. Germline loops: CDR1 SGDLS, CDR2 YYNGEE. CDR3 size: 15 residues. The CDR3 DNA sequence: TGTGCCAGCAGCGTAGTGGTGGGCAGCCTCTACGAGCAGTACTTC. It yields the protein CASSVVVGSLYEQYF.

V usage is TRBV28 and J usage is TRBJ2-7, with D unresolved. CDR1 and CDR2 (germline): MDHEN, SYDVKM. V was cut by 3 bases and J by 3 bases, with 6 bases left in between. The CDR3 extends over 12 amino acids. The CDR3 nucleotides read TGTGCCAGCAGTTTGGGCGTCTACGAGCAGTACTTC. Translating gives CASSLGVYEQYF.

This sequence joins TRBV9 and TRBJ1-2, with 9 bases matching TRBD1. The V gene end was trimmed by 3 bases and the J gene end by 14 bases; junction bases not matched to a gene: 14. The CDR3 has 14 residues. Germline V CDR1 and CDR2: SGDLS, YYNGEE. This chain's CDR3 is CASSEGGQGGLETF. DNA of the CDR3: TGTGCCAGCAGCGAGGGGGGACAGGGTGGTTTAGAGACCTTC. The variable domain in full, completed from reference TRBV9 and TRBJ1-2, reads DSGVTQTPKHLITATGQRVTLRCSPRSGDLSVYWYQQSLDQGLQFLIQYYNGEERAKGNILERFSAQQFPDLHSELNLSSLELGDSALYFCASSEGGQGGLETFGSGTRLTVV.

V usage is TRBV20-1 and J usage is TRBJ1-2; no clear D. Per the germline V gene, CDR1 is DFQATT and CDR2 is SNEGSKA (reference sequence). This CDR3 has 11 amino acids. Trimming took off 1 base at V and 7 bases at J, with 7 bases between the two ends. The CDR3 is CSARGASGYTF. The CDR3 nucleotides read TGCAGTGCTAGAGGGGCCAGTGGCTACACCTTC.

The CDR3 DNA follows: TGTGCCAGCAGTGAGGGAGCCGCGAACACCGGGGAGCTGTTTTTT. Its translation is CASSEGAANTGELFF. This chain uses TRBV6-1 with TRBJ2-2; D might be TRBD2 (5 bases). V was clipped by 3 bases and J by 0 bases, with 8 bases between them. The CDR3 consists of 15 residues. The germline CDR1 and CDR2 sequences are MNHNS and SASEGT.

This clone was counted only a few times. CDR3 DNA: TGTGCCAGCAGTGAAGTCGGGGAGACTGAAGCTTTCTTT. It is translated as CASSEVGETEAFF. This chain uses TRBV6-1 with TRBJ1-1; D not certain. Trimming took off 1 base at V and 5 bases at J, with 8 bases between the two ends. Germline lookup yields CDR1 MNHNS and CDR2 SASEGT. CDR3 length: 13 residues.

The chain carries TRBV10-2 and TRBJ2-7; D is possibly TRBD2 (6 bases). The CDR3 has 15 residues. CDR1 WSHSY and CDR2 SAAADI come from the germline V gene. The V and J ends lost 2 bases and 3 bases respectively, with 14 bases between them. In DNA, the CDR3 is TGCGCCAGCAGTGAGAGTGGCGGAGGGTACTACGAGCAGTACTTC. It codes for CASSESGGGYYEQYF.

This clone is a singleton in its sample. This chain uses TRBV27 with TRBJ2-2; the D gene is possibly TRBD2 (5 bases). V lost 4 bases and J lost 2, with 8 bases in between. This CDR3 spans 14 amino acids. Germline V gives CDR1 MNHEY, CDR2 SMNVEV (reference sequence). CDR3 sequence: CASSSWTNTGELFF. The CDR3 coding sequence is TGTGCCAGCAGTTCTTGGACTAACACCGGGGAGCTGTTTTTT.

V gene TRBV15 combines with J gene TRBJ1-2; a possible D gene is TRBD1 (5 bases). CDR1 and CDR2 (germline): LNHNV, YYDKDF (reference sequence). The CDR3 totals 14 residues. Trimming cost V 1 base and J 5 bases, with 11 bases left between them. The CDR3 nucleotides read TGTGCCACCAGCAGAGGGCAGGGTGATTATGGCTACACCTTC. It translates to CATSRGQGDYGYTF.

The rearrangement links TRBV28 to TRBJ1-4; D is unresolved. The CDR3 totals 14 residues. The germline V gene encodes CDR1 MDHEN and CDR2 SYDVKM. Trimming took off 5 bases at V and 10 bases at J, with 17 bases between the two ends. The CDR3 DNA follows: TGTGCCAGCAGTCCTGAGGACGCAACACGAAAACTGTTTTTT. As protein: CASSPEDATRKLFF.

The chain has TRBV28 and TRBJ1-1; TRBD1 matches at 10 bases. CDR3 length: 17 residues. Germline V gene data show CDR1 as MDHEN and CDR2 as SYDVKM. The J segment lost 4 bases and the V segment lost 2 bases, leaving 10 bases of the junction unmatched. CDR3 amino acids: CASSLMEGQGWATEAFF. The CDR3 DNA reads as TGTGCCAGCAGTTTAATGGAGGGACAGGGGTGGGCCACTGAAGCTTTCTTT.

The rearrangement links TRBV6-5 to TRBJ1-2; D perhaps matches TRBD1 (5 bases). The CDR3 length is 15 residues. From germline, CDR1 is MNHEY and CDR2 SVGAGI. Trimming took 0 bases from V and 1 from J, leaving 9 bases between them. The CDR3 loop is CASSYSGTDNYGYTF. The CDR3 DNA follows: TGTGCCAGCAGTTACTCCGGGACTGATAACTATGGCTACACCTTC.

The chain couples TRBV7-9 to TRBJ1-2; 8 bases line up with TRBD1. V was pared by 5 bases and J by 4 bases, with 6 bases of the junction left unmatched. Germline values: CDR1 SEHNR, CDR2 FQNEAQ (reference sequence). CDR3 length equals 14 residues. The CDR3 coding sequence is TGTGCCAGCAGCCGGACAGGGACTTTCTATGGCTACACCTTC. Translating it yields CASSRTGTFYGYTF. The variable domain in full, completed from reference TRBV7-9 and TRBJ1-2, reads DTGVSQNPRHKITKRGQNVTFRCDPISEHNRLYWYRQTLGQGPEFLTYFQNEAQLEKSRLLSDRFSAERPKGSFSTLEIQRTEQGDSAMYLCASSRTGTFYGYTFGSGTRLTVV.

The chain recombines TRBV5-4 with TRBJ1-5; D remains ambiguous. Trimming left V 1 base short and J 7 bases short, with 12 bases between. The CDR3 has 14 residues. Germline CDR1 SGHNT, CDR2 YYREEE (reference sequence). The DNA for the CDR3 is TGTGCCAGCAGCTTGATCGGTCCGGGGCAGCCCCAGCATTTT. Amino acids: CASSLIGPGQPQHF.